This T cell receptor (beta chain) appears in the sequencing data of a study of T cell repertoires in cytomegalovirus infection (dated by TCRdb to the late 2010s). With regard to the full study: Donor HLA type was relevant to the analysis, because carriage of CMV infection together with the matching HLA type was indicated by public TCR beta signatures. Study-level results and caveats: The ex vivo response was dominated by HLA-C-restricted CMV-specific TCR beta clonotypes, which also provided the single most frequent clonotype in two of eight donors. Cumulative frequency of public TCR beta family members discriminated carriers of CMV infection plus the relevant HLA type in this cohort and an independent approximately 400-donor cohort.

Sequencing was carried out with an Illumina HiSeq 1500. Through fastp at Q25 and MiXCR, TCRdb rebuilt clones from the public reads, retaining in-frame beta chains. Identical CDR3 proteins give one entry, which carries the most common genes and DNA. Here the sample has hundreds of thousands of distinct CDR3 sequences; approximately 10% occur a single time. The ten biggest clones cover 10% of the sample. This clonotype was recorded many times. Its cognate antigen has yet to be identified. No much larger clone is present one base from it, and per-base qualities are unavailable. The CDR3 measures 14 amino acids from cysteine to phenylalanine. The CDR3 DNA has 42 bases and is translated from base 1. V gives up 1 base and J gives up 2 bases, and the segment between their germline ends measures 9 bases. In the germline V gene, CDR1 corresponds to SGHVS and CDR2 to FNYEAQ.

This sequence originates from a human donor in good health (CMV status not recorded). Some clones in this sample may be carry-over from other donors' samples. Sequencing was carried out using PBMCs. The chain is assembled from TRBV7-6 and TRBJ2-7; perhaps TRBD2 is the D gene, with 5 bases matching. The DNA sequence is TGTGCCAGCAGCTTAGAGGGAGAGACCTACGAGCAGTACTTC. This is translated as CASSLEGETYEQYF.